This TCR beta chain emerged from a study of blood T cell repertoires in COVID-19. Background on the study: The United States, Italy and Spain were the sources of the acute and convalescent COVID-19 samples. T cells, B-cell-depleted T cells, or PBMCs provided the cDNA or gDNA that served as material.

In the original processing: The assay estimated nucleated cells by amplifying reference gene primers. The protocol was immunoSEQ multiplex PCR, while the TCRdb copy is restricted to in-frame clones and leaves out a portion. The V and J calls and clone size are taken from that table; D and trimming were inferred from the DNA. The repertoire holds about 78,000 clones, with 90% as singletons. V lost 0 bases, J lost 4 bases, and 3 bases stayed unmatched. This CDR3 spans 14 amino acids. The germline V gene encodes CDR1 SGDLS and CDR2 YYNGEE. Sequenced sample: peripheral blood. This clonotype was sampled from a woman at least 80 years old with active or convalescent COVID-19. V gene TRBV9 combines with J gene TRBJ2-5; 7 bases match TRBD2. CDR3: CASSVAPGGETQYF. The CDR3 nucleotides read TGTGCCAGCAGCGTAGCCCCGGGGGGAGAGACCCAGTACTTC.